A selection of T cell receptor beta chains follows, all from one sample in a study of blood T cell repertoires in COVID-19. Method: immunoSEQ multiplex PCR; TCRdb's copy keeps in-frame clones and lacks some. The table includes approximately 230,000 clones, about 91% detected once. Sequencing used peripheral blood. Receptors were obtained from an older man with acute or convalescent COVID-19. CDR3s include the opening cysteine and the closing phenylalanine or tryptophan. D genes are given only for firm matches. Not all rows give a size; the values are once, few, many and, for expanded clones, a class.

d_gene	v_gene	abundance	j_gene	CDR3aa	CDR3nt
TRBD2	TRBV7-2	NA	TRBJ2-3	CASSLKRGQGAPDTQYF	TGTGCCAGCAGCTTAAAGCGGGGGCAAGGGGCCCCAGATACGCAGTATTTT
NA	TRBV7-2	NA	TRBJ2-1	CASSLDGSSYNEQFF	TGTGCCAGCAGCTTAGACGGGAGCTCCTACAATGAGCAGTTCTTC
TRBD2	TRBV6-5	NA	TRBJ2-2	CASTGTKDTGELFF	TGTGCCAGCACCGGGACTAAGGACACCGGGGAGCTGTTTTTT
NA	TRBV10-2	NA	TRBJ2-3	CASSEYGSKADTQYF	TGCGCCAGCAGTGAATACGGGAGCAAGGCAGATACGCAGTATTTT
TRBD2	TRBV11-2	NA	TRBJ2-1	CASSQTGLAGFSYNEQFF	TGTGCCAGCAGCCAAACAGGACTAGCGGGGTTCTCCTACAATGAGCAGTTCTTC
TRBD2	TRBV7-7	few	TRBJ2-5	CASSLGLAGAQETQYF	TGTGCCAGCAGCTTAGGACTAGCGGGGGCCCAAGAGACCCAGTACTTC
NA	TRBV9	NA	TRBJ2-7	CASSAGLEGGMGQYF	TGTGCCAGCAGCGCAGGGCTTGAAGGCGGAATGGGACAGTACTTC
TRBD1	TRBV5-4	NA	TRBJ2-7	CASSFGTGGSREQYF	TGTGCCAGCAGCTTCGGGACAGGGGGCTCGAGGGAGCAGTACTTC
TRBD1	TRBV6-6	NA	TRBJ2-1	CASRGLSSYNEQFF	TGTGCCTCCAGGGGGCTTAGCTCCTACAATGAGCAGTTCTTC
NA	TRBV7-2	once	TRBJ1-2	CASSSSGGADYGYTF	TGTGCCAGCAGCTCAAGCGGGGGGGCGGACTATGGCTACACCTTC
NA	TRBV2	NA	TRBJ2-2	CASSVLAVTGELFF	TGTGCCAGCAGTGTACTAGCTGTCACCGGGGAGCTGTTTTTT
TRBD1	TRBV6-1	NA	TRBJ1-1	CASSEGWTGGAGMNTEAFF	TGTGCCAGCAGTGAAGGGTGGACAGGGGGCGCCGGGATGAACACTGAAGCTTTCTTT
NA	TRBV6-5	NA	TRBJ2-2	CASRDTGNTGELFF	TGTGCCAGCAGGGATACAGGGAACACCGGGGAGCTGTTTTTT
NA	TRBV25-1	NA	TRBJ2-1	CASSEIPTSPSYNEQFF	TGTGCCAGCAGTGAAATCCCCACTAGCCCCTCCTACAATGAGCAGTTCTTC
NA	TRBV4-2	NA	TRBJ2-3	CASSQGAWEAGADTQYF	TGTGCCAGCAGCCAAGGGGCGTGGGAGGCTGGGGCAGATACGCAGTATTTT
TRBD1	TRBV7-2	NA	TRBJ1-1	CASSLGTGTNTEAFF	TGTGCCAGCAGCTTAGGGACAGGCACGAACACTGAAGCTTTCTTT
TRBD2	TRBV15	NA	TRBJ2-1	CATSSRTSGVDEQFF	TGTGCCACCAGCAGTCGGACTAGCGGGGTGGATGAGCAGTTCTTC